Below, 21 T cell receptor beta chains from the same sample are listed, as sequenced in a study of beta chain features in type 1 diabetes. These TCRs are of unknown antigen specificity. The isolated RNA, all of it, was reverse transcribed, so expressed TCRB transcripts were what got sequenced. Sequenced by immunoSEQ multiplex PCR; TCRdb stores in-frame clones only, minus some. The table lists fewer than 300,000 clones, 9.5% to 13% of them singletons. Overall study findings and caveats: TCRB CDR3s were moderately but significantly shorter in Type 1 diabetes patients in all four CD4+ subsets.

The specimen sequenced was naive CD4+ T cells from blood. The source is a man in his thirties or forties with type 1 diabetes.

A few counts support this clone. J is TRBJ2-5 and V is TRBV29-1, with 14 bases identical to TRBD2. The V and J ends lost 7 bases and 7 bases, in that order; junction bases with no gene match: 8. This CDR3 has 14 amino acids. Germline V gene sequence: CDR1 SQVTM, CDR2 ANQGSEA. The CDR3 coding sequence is TGCAGCGGGACTAGCGGGGGGAGAGGAGGGACCCAGTACTTC. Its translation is CSGTSGGRGGTQYF.

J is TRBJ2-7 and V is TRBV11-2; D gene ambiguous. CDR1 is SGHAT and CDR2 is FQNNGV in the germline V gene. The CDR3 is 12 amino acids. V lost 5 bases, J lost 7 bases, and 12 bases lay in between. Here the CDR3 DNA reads TGTGCCAGCAGCCGCGGCGTCGAGGAGCAGTACTTC. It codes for CASSRGVEEQYF. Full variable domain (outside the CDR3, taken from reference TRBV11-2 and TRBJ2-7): EAGVAQSPRYKIIEKRQSVAFWCNPISGHATLYWYQQILGQGPKLLIQFQNNGVVDDSQLPKDRFSAERLKGVDSTLKIQPAKLEDSAVYLCASSRGVEEQYFGPGTRLTVT.

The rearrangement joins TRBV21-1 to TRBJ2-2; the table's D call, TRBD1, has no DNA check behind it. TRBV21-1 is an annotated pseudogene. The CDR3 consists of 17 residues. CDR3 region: CASSKGSGQGNTGELFF. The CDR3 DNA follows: TGTGCCAGCAGCAAAGGGTCGGGACAGGGCAACACCGGGGAGCTGTTTTTT.

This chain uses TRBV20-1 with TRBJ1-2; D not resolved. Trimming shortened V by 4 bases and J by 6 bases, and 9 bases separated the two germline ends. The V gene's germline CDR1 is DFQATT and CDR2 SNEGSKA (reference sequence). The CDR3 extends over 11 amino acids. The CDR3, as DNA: TGCAGTGCTACCCTAAACGATGGCTACACCTTC. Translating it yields CSATLNDGYTF.

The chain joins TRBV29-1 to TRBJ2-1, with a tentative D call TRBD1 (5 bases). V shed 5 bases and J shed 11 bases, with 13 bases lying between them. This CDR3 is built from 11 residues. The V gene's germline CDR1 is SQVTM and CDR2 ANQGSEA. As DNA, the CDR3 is TGCAGCGTTAGCGATAGGGGAAAGCAGTTCTTC. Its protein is CSVSDRGKQFF.

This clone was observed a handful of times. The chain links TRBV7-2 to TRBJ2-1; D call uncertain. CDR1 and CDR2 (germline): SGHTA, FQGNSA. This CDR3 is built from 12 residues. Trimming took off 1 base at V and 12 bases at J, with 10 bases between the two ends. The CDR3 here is CASSLGVRGQFF. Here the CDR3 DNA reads TGTGCCAGCAGCTTAGGAGTGCGAGGGCAGTTCTTC.

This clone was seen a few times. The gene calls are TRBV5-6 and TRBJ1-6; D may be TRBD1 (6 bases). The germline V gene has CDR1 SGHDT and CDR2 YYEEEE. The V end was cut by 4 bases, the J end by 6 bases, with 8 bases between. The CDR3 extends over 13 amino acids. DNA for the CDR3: TGTGCCAGCAGCCTGGACAGTAATTCACCCCTCCACTTT. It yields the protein CASSLDSNSPLHF.

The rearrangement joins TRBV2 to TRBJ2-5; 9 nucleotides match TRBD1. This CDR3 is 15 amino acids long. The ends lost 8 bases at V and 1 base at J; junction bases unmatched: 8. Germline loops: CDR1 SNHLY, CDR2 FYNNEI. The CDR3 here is CASATGQGSQETQYF. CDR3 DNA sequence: TGTGCCAGCGCTACTGGACAGGGGTCCCAAGAGACCCAGTACTTC. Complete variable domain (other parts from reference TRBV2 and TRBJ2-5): EPEVTQTPSHQVTQMGQEVILRCVPISNHLYFYWYRQILGQKVEFLVSFYNNEISEKSEIFDDQFSVERPDGSNFTLKIRSTKLEDSAMYFCASATGQGSQETQYFGPGTRLLVL.

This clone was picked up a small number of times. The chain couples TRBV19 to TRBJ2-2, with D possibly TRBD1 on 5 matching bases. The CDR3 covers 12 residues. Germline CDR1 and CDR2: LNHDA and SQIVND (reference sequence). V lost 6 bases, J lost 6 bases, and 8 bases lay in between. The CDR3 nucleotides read TGTGCCAGTAGGGTGGGGCCCGGGGAGCTGTTTTTT. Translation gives CASRVGPGELFF.

The DNA for the CDR3 is TGTGCCAGCAGGTTGGCAGATAGCAATCAGCCCCAGCATTTT. Protein: CASRLADSNQPQHF. The genes are TRBV2 and TRBJ1-5; D gene unclear. Germline-derived CDR1 and CDR2 are SNHLY and FYNNEI. V lost 6 bases and J lost 0, with 9 bases in between. The CDR3 is 14 amino acids.

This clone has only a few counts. The CDR3 reads CASSARDRGNQPQHF. In DNA form, the CDR3 reads TGTGCCAGCAGTGCACGGGACAGGGGCAATCAGCCCCAGCATTTT. This chain uses TRBV2 with TRBJ1-5, with 9 bases lining up with TRBD1. The CDR3 consists of 15 residues. The ends lost 4 bases at V and 2 bases at J; junction bases unmatched: 3. Germline-derived CDR1 and CDR2 are SNHLY and FYNNEI.

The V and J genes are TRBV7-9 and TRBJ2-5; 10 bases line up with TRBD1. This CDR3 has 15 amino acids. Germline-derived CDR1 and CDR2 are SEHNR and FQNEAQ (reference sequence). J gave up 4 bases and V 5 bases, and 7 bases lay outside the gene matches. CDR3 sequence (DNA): TGTGCCAGCAGCACAAGCCGGGACAGGGGAGAGACCCAGTACTTC. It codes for CASSTSRDRGETQYF.

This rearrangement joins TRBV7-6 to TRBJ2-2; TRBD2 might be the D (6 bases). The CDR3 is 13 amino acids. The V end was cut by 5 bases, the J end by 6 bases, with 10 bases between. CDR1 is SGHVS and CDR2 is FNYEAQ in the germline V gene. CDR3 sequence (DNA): TGTGCCAGCAGCGGAATAGCGGCCGGGGAGCTGTTTTTT. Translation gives CASSGIAAGELFF.

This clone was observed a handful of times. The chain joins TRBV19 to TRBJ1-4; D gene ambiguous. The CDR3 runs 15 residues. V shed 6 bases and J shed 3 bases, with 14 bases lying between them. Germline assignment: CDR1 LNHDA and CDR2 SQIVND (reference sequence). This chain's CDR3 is CASRNRDRPNEKLFF. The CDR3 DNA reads TGTGCCAGTAGAAACAGAGACCGGCCTAATGAAAAACTGTTTTTT.

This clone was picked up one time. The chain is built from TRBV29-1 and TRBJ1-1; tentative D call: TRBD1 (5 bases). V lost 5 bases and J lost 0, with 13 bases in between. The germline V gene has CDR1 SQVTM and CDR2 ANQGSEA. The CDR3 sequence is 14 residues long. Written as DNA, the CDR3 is TGCAGCGTTCTAAGGGGAGGATTGAACACTGAAGCTTTCTTT. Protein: CSVLRGGLNTEAFF.

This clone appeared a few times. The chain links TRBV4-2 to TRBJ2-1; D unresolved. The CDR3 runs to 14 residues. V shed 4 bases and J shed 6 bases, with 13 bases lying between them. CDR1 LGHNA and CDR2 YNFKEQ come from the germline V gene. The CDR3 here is CASSRETGPNEQFF. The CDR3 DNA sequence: TGTGCCAGCAGCCGAGAGACTGGCCCCAATGAGCAGTTCTTC.

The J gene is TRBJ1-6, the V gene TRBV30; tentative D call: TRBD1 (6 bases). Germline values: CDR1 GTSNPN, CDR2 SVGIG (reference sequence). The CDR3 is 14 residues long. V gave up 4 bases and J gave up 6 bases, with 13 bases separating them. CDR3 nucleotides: TGTGCCTGGAACAGGGAAAATTCTAATTCACCCCTCCACTTT. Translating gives CAWNRENSNSPLHF.

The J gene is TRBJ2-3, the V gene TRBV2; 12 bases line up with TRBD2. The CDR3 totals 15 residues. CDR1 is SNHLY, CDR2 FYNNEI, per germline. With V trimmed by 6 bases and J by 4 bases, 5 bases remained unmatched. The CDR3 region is CASSPSGGAPDTQYF. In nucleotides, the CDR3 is TGTGCCAGCAGCCCTAGCGGGGGGGCCCCAGATACGCAGTATTTT.

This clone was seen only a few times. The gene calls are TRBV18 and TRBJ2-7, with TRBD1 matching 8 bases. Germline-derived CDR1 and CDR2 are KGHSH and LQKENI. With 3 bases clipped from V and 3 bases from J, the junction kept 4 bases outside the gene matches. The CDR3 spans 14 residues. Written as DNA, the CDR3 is TGTGCCAGCTCACCTTCGACAGGGGACTACGAGCAGTACTTC. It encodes CASSPSTGDYEQYF.

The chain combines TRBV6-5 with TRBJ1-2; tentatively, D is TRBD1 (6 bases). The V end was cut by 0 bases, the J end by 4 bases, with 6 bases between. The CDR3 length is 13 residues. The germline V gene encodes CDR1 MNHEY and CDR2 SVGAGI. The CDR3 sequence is CASSYSGGYGYTF. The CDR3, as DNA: TGTGCCAGCAGTTACTCAGGGGGCTATGGCTACACCTTC.

CDR3 region: CASSHPGSTYGYTF. The DNA for the CDR3 is TGTGCCAGTAGCCATCCAGGGTCAACCTATGGCTACACCTTC. The chain joins TRBV19 to TRBJ1-2, with a tentative D call TRBD1 (5 bases). V lost 6 bases and J lost 4, with 15 bases in between. The CDR3 contains 14 residues. From germline, CDR1 is LNHDA and CDR2 SQIVND (reference sequence). Full variable domain (remainder filled in from reference TRBV19 and TRBJ1-2): DGGITQSPKYLFRKEGQNVTLSCEQNLNHDAMYWYRQDPGQGLRLIYYSQIVNDFQKGDIAEGYSVSREKKESFPLTVTSAQKNPTAFYLCASSHPGSTYGYTFGSGTRLTVV.